The next 18 T cell receptor beta chains were all read from a single sample in a study of blood T cell repertoires in COVID-19. This table comes from immunoSEQ multiplex PCR, and its TCRdb copy is limited to in-frame clones, with some not included. The table lists 60,000 to 95,000 clones, 80% to 90% of them singletons. Source material: peripheral blood. The receptors derive from a woman in her forties or fifties with acute or convalescent COVID-19.

This clone occurred once. CDR3 loop: CASSAGTGVNTEAFF. DNA of the CDR3: TGCGCCAGCAGCGCCGGGACAGGGGTGAACACTGAAGCTTTCTTT. The V gene is TRBV5-1, the J gene TRBJ1-1; 10 bases align to TRBD1. Germline CDR1 is SGHRS and CDR2 is YFSETQ. CDR3 length: 15 amino acids. The junction had 3 bases not matched to a gene; V was cut back by 4 bases and J by 0 bases.

This clone was observed once. The rearrangement links TRBV28 to TRBJ2-2, with 15 nucleotides matching TRBD2. The CDR3 loop spans 19 amino acids. Trimming cost V 5 bases and J 4 bases; bases outside gene matches: 11. Germline lookup yields CDR1 MDHEN and CDR2 SYDVKM. The CDR3 loop is CASSPLRTSGGAGTGELFF. The CDR3 region has the DNA TGTGCCAGCAGTCCCCTTAGGACTAGCGGGGGGGCGGGCACCGGGGAGCTGTTTTTT.

The rearrangement joins TRBV5-5 to TRBJ1-3; D gene uncertain. The germline V gene has CDR1 SGHKS and CDR2 YYEKEE (reference sequence). The CDR3 consists of 14 residues. V was cut by 0 bases and J by 1 base, with 5 bases left in between. CDR3 in DNA: TGTGCCAGCAGCTTGGCCGGTTCTGGAAACACCATATATTTT. This gives the protein CASSLAGSGNTIYF.

The gene calls are TRBV6-5 and TRBJ1-6; the D is unclear. V lost 2 bases, J lost 9 bases, and 11 bases lay in between. The CDR3 covers 14 residues. Germline V gene data show CDR1 as MNHEY and CDR2 as SVGAGI. This CDR3 is CASSYETRSSPLHF. In DNA form, the CDR3 reads TGTGCCAGCAGTTACGAAACACGGAGTTCACCCCTCCACTTT.

The chain combines TRBV9 with TRBJ2-7, with 9 bases matching TRBD1. The ends lost 3 bases at V and 3 bases at J; junction bases unmatched: 7. Germline-derived CDR1 and CDR2 are SGDLS and YYNGEE. The CDR3 totals 15 residues. CDR3 protein: CASSGGRTGDYEQYF. The CDR3 DNA is TGTGCCAGCAGCGGTGGGCGGACAGGGGACTACGAGCAGTACTTC. Supplemented by reference TRBV9 and TRBJ2-7, the full variable domain reads DSGVTQTPKHLITATGQRVTLRCSPRSGDLSVYWYQQSLDQGLQFLIQYYNGEERAKGNILERFSAQQFPDLHSELNLSSLELGDSALYFCASSGGRTGDYEQYFGPGTRLTVT.

The chain couples TRBV6-5 to TRBJ2-1; D is perhaps TRBD1 (5 bases). Per germline, CDR1 MNHEY and CDR2 SVGAGI. The V end lost 6 bases, the J end lost 2 bases, and 14 bases lay between the germline ends. CDR3 length: 15 residues. CDR3 DNA: TGTGCCAGCAGATTCATACAGGCGGCCTACAATGAGCAGTTCTTC. This translates into CASRFIQAAYNEQFF.

The chain couples TRBV6-6 to TRBJ2-1, with 9 positions matching TRBD2. Germline V CDR1 and CDR2: MNHNY, SVGAGI (reference sequence). The CDR3 runs 16 residues. Trimming at V came to 5 bases and at J to 10 bases, leaving 15 bases not matched to a gene. The CDR3 DNA sequence: TGTGCCAGCAGTACCCCGCGGGGGCGGGGGGGCGGGGAGCAGTTCTTC. It yields the protein CASSTPRGRGGGEQFF.

The CDR3 DNA reads as TGTGCCAGCAGCCAAACTACGACAGCTACTTGGGCCAATGAGCAGTTCTTC. Protein product: CASSQTTTATWANEQFF. The V gene is TRBV4-2, the J gene TRBJ2-1; perhaps TRBD1 as D (5 bases). This CDR3 has 17 amino acids. Germline lookup yields CDR1 LGHNA and CDR2 YNFKEQ. Trimming left V 2 bases short and J 6 bases short, with 20 bases between.

The chain combines TRBV10-3 with TRBJ1-2; maybe TRBD1 (6 bases). CDR1 and CDR2 from the germline V gene are ENHRY and SYGVKD. There are 17 residues in the CDR3. V lost 3 bases to trimming and J lost 3 bases, with 20 bases between them. DNA for the CDR3: TGTGCCATCAGTGACCCTACAGGGAACGAAAAATACTATGGCTACACCTTC. Its translation is CAISDPTGNEKYYGYTF.

The rearrangement joins TRBV19 to TRBJ1-5, with D perhaps TRBD1 (6 bases). The V end was cut by 9 bases, the J end by 6 bases, with 15 bases between. Germline-derived CDR1 and CDR2 are LNHDA and SQIVND (reference sequence). The CDR3 is 13 amino acids. The DNA of the CDR3 is TGTGCCAGCAGAGGAGGGGGGGTTCAGCCCCAGCATTTT. Translating it yields CASRGGGVQPQHF. The full variable domain, in which reference TRBV19 and TRBJ1-5 provide the parts outside the CDR3, is DGGITQSPKYLFRKEGQNVTLSCEQNLNHDAMYWYRQDPGQGLRLIYYSQIVNDFQKGDIAEGYSVSREKKESFPLTVTSAQKNPTAFYLCASRGGGVQPQHFGDGTRLSIL.

V gene TRBV7-9 combines with J gene TRBJ2-7; 10 nucleotides match TRBD1. Germline V lookup: CDR1 SEHNR, CDR2 FQNEAQ (reference sequence). The CDR3 runs to 18 residues. V was pared by 1 base and J by 0 bases, with 9 bases of the junction left unmatched. CDR3 in amino acids: CASSLGPGQGRNSYEQYF. CDR3 DNA: TGTGCCAGCAGCTTAGGACCGGGACAGGGGAGGAACTCCTACGAGCAGTACTTC. The whole variable domain, filled in from reference TRBV7-9 and TRBJ2-7, reads DTGVSQNPRHKITKRGQNVTFRCDPISEHNRLYWYRQTLGQGPEFLTYFQNEAQLEKSRLLSDRFSAERPKGSFSTLEIQRTEQGDSAMYLCASSLGPGQGRNSYEQYFGPGTRLTVT.

Turning to this clone: Other DNA sequences of this sample code for an identical CDR3. The chain has TRBV7-3 and TRBJ1-3, with 9 bases identical to TRBD1. Germline V lookup: CDR1 SGHTA, CDR2 FQGTGA. The CDR3 is 15 amino acids. V shed 5 bases, J shed 0 bases, and the junction held 2 bases outside the gene matches. The CDR3 DNA sequence: TGTGCCAGCAGCCTGACAGGGGGCTCTGGAAACACCATATATTTT. It encodes CASSLTGGSGNTIYF.

The V call is TRBV12-3 or TRBV12-4, the J call TRBJ1-5, with D perhaps TRBD1 (5 bases). The CDR3 has 13 amino acids. V was trimmed by 4 bases and J by 6 bases, leaving 10 bases between them. CDR3 sequence: CASSWGVPQPQHF. The CDR3 DNA reads TGTGCCAGCAGTTGGGGGGTCCCTCAGCCCCAGCATTTT.

The chain combines TRBV5-1 with TRBJ2-5, with D perhaps TRBD1 (6 bases). V lost 8 bases and J lost 0, with 11 bases in between. CDR1 and CDR2 from the germline V gene are SGHRS and YFSETQ. The CDR3 sequence is 13 residues long. This CDR3 reads CASTQGHQETQYF. The CDR3 DNA sequence: TGCGCCAGTACGCAGGGGCACCAAGAGACCCAGTACTTC.

This chain joins TRBV18 and TRBJ1-3; possible D gene TRBD1, 6 bases. CDR3 length equals 14 residues. Per germline, CDR1 KGHSH and CDR2 LQKENI. Trimming cost V 3 bases and J 8 bases, with 14 bases left between them. CDR3 nucleotide sequence: TGTGCCAGCTCACCCCGCGGAGAGGGGGACACCATATATTTT. It translates to CASSPRGEGDTIYF.

This chain uses TRBV18 with TRBJ2-6, with D perhaps TRBD2 (7 bases). Trimming cost V 3 bases and J 2 bases, with 17 bases left between them. Germline assignment: CDR1 KGHSH and CDR2 LQKENI. CDR3 length: 18 amino acids. CDR3 in amino acids: CASSPVTGGSTGANVLTF. CDR3 DNA: TGTGCCAGCTCACCTGTGACGGGGGGCTCCACTGGGGCCAACGTCCTGACTTTC.

The chain has TRBV28 and TRBJ1-1, with a possible D match to TRBD1 (5 bases). Germline CDR1 reads MDHEN; CDR2 reads SYDVKM. Trimming left V 2 bases short and J 0 bases short, with 16 bases between. This CDR3 is built from 17 residues. The CDR3 coding sequence is TGTGCCAGCAGTTTAGGGGGGTCAGTTGAGCTGAACACTGAAGCTTTCTTT. Its translation is CASSLGGSVELNTEAFF.

The J gene is TRBJ2-3, the V gene TRBV4-3, with 16 bases fitting TRBD2. With V trimmed by 3 bases and J by 1 base, 4 bases remained unmatched. The CDR3 sequence is 18 residues long. The germline gives CDR1 LGHNA, CDR2 YSLEER. The CDR3 region has the DNA TGCGCCAGCAGCCAGGGACTAGCGGGAGGGCCTGGCACAGATACGCAGTATTTT. It is translated as CASSQGLAGGPGTDTQYF.